The present entry profiles one T cell receptor (beta chain) with its context. The antigen remains undetermined. The sample originates from a study of monozygotic twins with inflammatory bowel disease. The template was total RNA from whole blood, with no T cell sorting. Findings and limits, study-wide: Among patients, repertoires may have gained variability from differing immunosuppressive treatments. No one strong IBD-associated signal or clonotype was supported.

Each CDR3 protein gets one entry in TCRdb, which reprocessed the 5' RACE reads and gives no DNA. This table lists 400,000 to 500,000 distinct CDR3 sequences. The origin of this receptor is a human donor with ulcerative colitis or Crohn's disease, or a healthy co-twin of an affected twin (not recorded which). The sequenced material came from blood.

CDR3 sequence: CASSFTTRGDEQFF. The chain is built from TRBV11-2 and TRBJ2-1; no DNA is available, so the TRBD1 call from TCRdb remains unchecked. From germline, CDR1 is SGHAT and CDR2 FQNNGV. The CDR3 is made up of 14 amino acids.